The 29 T cell receptor beta chains presented below share a single source sample, sequenced in a study of PD-1 blockade in classical Hodgkin lymphoma. Sample time point: cycle 4 day 1 (C4D1), after 6 weeks of nivolumab. Every patient was affected by relapse after autologous stem cell transplantation, while exposure to brentuximab vedotin was not uniform. CD4+ T cells were purified from thawed PBMCs by negative selection. Clones were sequenced by immunoSEQ multiplex PCR, and TCRdb holds only the in-frame ones, with some missing. The table shows tens of thousands of clones, with approximately 67% occurring only once. The sample here was CD4+ T cells from blood, taken before the fourth cycle of nivolumab. These receptors were taken from a human donor with classical Hodgkin lymphoma.

The chain carries TRBV4-2 and TRBJ1-2; D uncertain. Germline CDR1 and CDR2: LGHNA and YNFKEQ. Trimming took 0 bases from V and 3 from J, leaving 5 bases between them. The CDR3 extends over 13 amino acids. The CDR3 coding sequence is TGTGCCAGCAGCCAAGATCGGGACTATGGCTACACCTTC. This codes for CASSQDRDYGYTF.

The rearrangement links TRBV6-5 to TRBJ2-3; D remains unclear. CDR3 size: 14 residues. Germline CDR1 is MNHEY and CDR2 is SVGAGI. V gave up 0 bases and J gave up 2 bases, with 6 bases separating them. CDR3 amino acids: CASSYSGNTDTQYF. CDR3 bases: TGTGCCAGCAGTTACTCCGGCAACACAGATACGCAGTATTTT.

The V and J genes are TRBV18 and TRBJ1-3; D unclear. Germline V gene sequence: CDR1 KGHSH, CDR2 LQKENI. Trimming left V 6 bases short and J 2 bases short, with 23 bases between. The CDR3 spans 18 residues. The CDR3 region is CASSQNPPFRATGNTIYF. The CDR3 DNA reads TGTGCCAGCTCGCAAAACCCCCCCTTCCGAGCAACTGGAAACACCATATATTTT.

This clone was detected only a few times. This sequence joins TRBV7-9 and TRBJ2-5, with 11 bases lining up with TRBD1. The V gene's germline CDR1 is SEHNR and CDR2 FQNEAQ (reference sequence). This CDR3 is 15 amino acids long. Trimming removed 5 bases from V and 5 bases from J; junction bases left unmatched: 7. CDR3 region: CASSVGQGAAETQYF. The CDR3 DNA reads as TGTGCCAGCAGCGTCGGACAGGGGGCAGCGGAGACCCAGTACTTC.

This chain connects TRBV6-5 to TRBJ2-5; possibly TRBD1 or TRBD2 for D (5 bases each). The length of the CDR3 is 16 residues. Trimming pared 0 bases from V and 5 bases from J, leaving 16 bases between. CDR1 and CDR2 from the germline V gene are MNHEY and SVGAGI. CDR3 protein: CASSYSFPPEGETQYF. The CDR3 DNA sequence: TGTGCCAGCAGTTACTCGTTCCCTCCCGAGGGGGAGACCCAGTACTTC.

This clone showed up just a few times. The same CDR3 can be traced to other DNA sequences in this sample. The V gene is TRBV4-3, the J gene TRBJ2-7, with D possibly matching TRBD1 (5 bases). The V gene lost 0 bases and the J gene lost 2 bases, with 8 bases spanning the gap. This CDR3 has 14 amino acids. Germline loops: CDR1 LGHNA, CDR2 YSLEER. The CDR3 sequence: CASSQDREAYEQYF. CDR3 DNA: TGCGCCAGCAGCCAAGACAGGGAAGCCTACGAGCAGTACTTC.

The V and J genes are TRBV19 and TRBJ1-1; perhaps TRBD1 as D (6 bases). Germline-derived CDR1 and CDR2 are LNHDA and SQIVND (reference sequence). Trimming shortened V by 5 bases and J by 2 bases, and 12 bases separated the two germline ends. The CDR3 sequence is 14 residues long. The CDR3 protein is CASSPRTANTEAFF. In DNA, the CDR3 is TGTGCCAGTAGTCCTCGGACAGCCAACACTGAAGCTTTCTTT.

The rearrangement links TRBV7-8 to TRBJ2-7; D not certain. There are 14 residues in the CDR3. Trimming shortened V by 4 bases and J by 2 bases, and 12 bases separated the two germline ends. Germline V lookup: CDR1 SGHVS, CDR2 FQNEAQ. CDR3 in DNA: TGTGCCAGCAGCTCCCCCGGGCCAACCTACGAGCAGTACTTC. Encoded protein: CASSSPGPTYEQYF.

The V call is TRBV5-4, the J call TRBJ2-5, with D unresolved. V lost 1 base, J lost 2 bases, and 3 bases lay in between. The V gene's germline CDR1 is SGHNT and CDR2 YYREEE (reference sequence). The CDR3 runs 12 residues. CDR3 nucleotide sequence: TGTGCCAGCAGCTTGATGCAAGAGACCCAGTACTTC. This codes for CASSLMQETQYF. Complete variable domain (other parts from reference TRBV5-4 and TRBJ2-5): ETGVTQSPTHLIKTRGQQVTLRCSSQSGHNTVSWYQQALGQGPQFIFQYYREEENGRGNFPPRFSGLQFPNYSSELNVNALELDDSALYLCASSLMQETQYFGPGTRLLVL.

A word on this clone: One end of the junction fails to match germline, which may point to a read error. The genes are TRBV11-2 and TRBJ1-3, with 8 bases matching TRBD1. This CDR3 comprises 13 residues. CDR1 and CDR2 from the germline V gene are SGHAT and FQNNGV. CDR3 bases: TGTGCCGGCAGCTTGGCAGGGGGCAACACCATATATTTT. It yields the protein CAGSLAGGNTIYF.

In its sample, this clone was seen a few times. This rearrangement joins TRBV7-9 to TRBJ1-3; D gene ambiguous. The CDR3 covers 14 residues. CDR1 is SEHNR, CDR2 FQNEAQ, per germline (reference sequence). The V end lost 5 bases, the J end lost 0 bases, and 8 bases lay between the germline ends. The CDR3 here is CASSLSYSGNTIYF. The CDR3 DNA is TGTGCCAGCAGCCTCAGTTACTCTGGAAACACCATATATTTT.

This chain uses TRBV28 with TRBJ1-1; D gene uncertain. V was clipped by 5 bases and J by 0 bases, with 10 bases between them. The CDR3 has 14 amino acids. Germline CDR1 is MDHEN and CDR2 is SYDVKM. DNA of the CDR3: TGTGCCAGCAGTGTGGGCCTCATGAACACTGAAGCTTTCTTT. This translates into CASSVGLMNTEAFF.

The chain couples TRBV2 to TRBJ1-6, with a tentative D call TRBD1 (6 bases). CDR1 and CDR2 (germline): SNHLY, FYNNEI. The CDR3 consists of 15 residues. Trimming pared 2 bases from V and 9 bases from J, leaving 14 bases between. CDR3 coding DNA: TGTGCCAGCAGTGAAACAGGCCAGGGGATTTCACCCCTCCACTTT. Its protein is CASSETGQGISPLHF.

The chain employs TRBV28 and TRBJ2-1; D remains unclear. The CDR3 is made up of 16 amino acids. Trimming shortened V by 3 bases and J by 1 base, and 13 bases separated the two germline ends. The germline V gene encodes CDR1 MDHEN and CDR2 SYDVKM. CDR3 amino acids: CASSLASRWSYNEQFF. The CDR3 coding sequence is TGTGCCAGCAGTTTGGCCAGTAGATGGTCCTACAATGAGCAGTTCTTC.

The chain couples TRBV5-4 to TRBJ2-6; no clear D. Germline values: CDR1 SGHNT, CDR2 YYREEE (reference sequence). The CDR3 runs to 16 residues. Trimming left V 2 bases short and J 2 bases short, with 11 bases between. DNA for the CDR3: TGTGCCAGCAGCTTAGGCCCTTCGGCTGGGGCCAACGTCCTGACTTTC. Translating it yields CASSLGPSAGANVLTF.

V gene TRBV10-2 combines with J gene TRBJ2-2, with 8 bases that match TRBD1. This CDR3 spans 14 amino acids. The V gene end was trimmed by 6 bases and the J gene end by 2 bases; junction bases not matched to a gene: 2. Germline values: CDR1 WSHSY, CDR2 SAAADI. This CDR3 is CASRDRGNTGELFF. DNA of the CDR3: TGCGCCAGCAGAGACAGGGGAAACACCGGGGAGCTGTTTTTT.

This clone came up once. This chain uses TRBV23-1 with TRBJ2-2, with no clear D. TRBV23-1 is sorted into the ORF group, with uncertain function. The CDR3 runs 17 residues. V lost 3 bases, J lost 1 base, and 15 bases lay in between. The CDR3 DNA reads TGCGCCAGCAGTCATAACGGGTCAAAAAAGAACACCGGGGAGCTGTTTTTT. As protein: CASSHNGSKKNTGELFF.

The chain links TRBV18 to TRBJ2-1, with TRBD1 matching over 9 bases. Germline trimming cut 0 bases from V and 16 bases from J; bases unmatched to any gene: 13. Germline assignment: CDR1 KGHSH and CDR2 LQKENI. The CDR3 covers 15 residues. CDR3 in amino acids: CASSPPGTGLSSVFF. CDR3 bases: TGTGCCAGCTCACCACCCGGGACAGGGCTTTCCTCTGTCTTCTTC.

The rearrangement joins TRBV4-3 to TRBJ1-6; D is perhaps TRBD1 (5 bases). CDR1 and CDR2 from the germline V gene are LGHNA and YSLEER. The length of the CDR3 is 16 residues. V lost 1 base, J lost 7 bases, and 14 bases lay in between. The CDR3 DNA sequence: TGCGCCAGCAGCCAAGCTCAACAGGCAGGGAATTCACCCCTCCACTTT. This gives the protein CASSQAQQAGNSPLHF.

This clone was observed a few times. V gene TRBV27 combines with J gene TRBJ1-3; 7 bases align to TRBD1. Germline V gene sequence: CDR1 MNHEY, CDR2 SMNVEV (reference sequence). V lost 4 bases and J lost 4; bases outside the gene matches: 7. The CDR3 contains 15 residues. The CDR3 region is CASSSRNRGGNTIYF. DNA of the CDR3: TGTGCCAGCAGTTCCCGGAACAGGGGCGGAAACACCATATATTTT.

This clone was found once. The chain carries TRBV19 and TRBJ1-5, with TRBD1 as a possible D gene (5 bases). CDR3 length: 14 residues. Germline CDR1 is LNHDA and CDR2 is SQIVND (reference sequence). The V gene lost 3 bases and the J gene lost 7 bases, with 13 bases spanning the gap. Here the CDR3 DNA reads TGTGCCAGTAGTATGTCAGGCAGGGACCAGCCCCAGCATTTT. Its translation: CASSMSGRDQPQHF. Supplemented by reference TRBV19 and TRBJ1-5, the full variable domain reads DGGITQSPKYLFRKEGQNVTLSCEQNLNHDAMYWYRQDPGQGLRLIYYSQIVNDFQKGDIAEGYSVSREKKESFPLTVTSAQKNPTAFYLCASSMSGRDQPQHFGDGTRLSIL.

This clone was detected a few times. The V call is TRBV2, the J call TRBJ1-2; a weak D match, TRBD1 (5 bases). Trimming removed 1 base from V and 6 bases from J, with 9 bases in between. The CDR3 spans 13 residues. Germline-derived CDR1 and CDR2 are SNHLY and FYNNEI. Here the CDR3 DNA reads TGTGCCAGCAGTGAAGACAGGTGGAATGGCTACACCTTC. It codes for CASSEDRWNGYTF.

In its sample, this clone was seen a few times. The chain has TRBV2 and TRBJ2-1; a weak D match, TRBD2 (6 bases). Trimming pared 6 bases from V and 0 bases from J, leaving 12 bases between. Germline values: CDR1 SNHLY, CDR2 FYNNEI. The CDR3 is 15 amino acids. The CDR3 DNA sequence: TGTGCCAGCAGCGTCGGACTAAACTCCTACAATGAGCAGTTCTTC. Its protein is CASSVGLNSYNEQFF.

The rearrangement joins TRBV6-1 to TRBJ2-7; D is unclear. The CDR3 runs 10 residues. V was shortened by 8 bases and J by 3 bases, with 5 bases between the two germline ends. The germline gives CDR1 MNHNS, CDR2 SASEGT. The CDR3 DNA follows: TGTGCCAGCGACGGCTACGAGCAGTACTTC. It yields the protein CASDGYEQYF.

The rearrangement links TRBV7-2 to TRBJ1-2, with 7 bases that match TRBD1. CDR3 length equals 15 residues. The V segment lost 2 bases and the J segment 8 bases; nucleotides outside the gene matches: 11. CDR1 and CDR2 (germline): SGHTA, FQGNSA. The CDR3 reads CASSLLQGPLSGYTF. CDR3 coding DNA: TGTGCCAGCAGCTTATTACAGGGGCCCCTATCCGGCTACACCTTC.

The J gene is TRBJ2-4, the V gene TRBV5-6; the match to TRBD1 covers 8 bases. Germline-derived CDR1 and CDR2 are SGHDT and YYEEEE. This CDR3 comprises 15 residues. V gave up 4 bases and J gave up 3 bases; unmatched junction bases: 6. The CDR3 protein is CASSDGQGRKNIQYF. The CDR3 DNA follows: TGTGCCAGCAGCGATGGACAGGGACGCAAAAACATTCAGTACTTC. The full variable domain, its missing parts supplied by reference TRBV5-6 and TRBJ2-4, is DAGVTQSPTHLIKTRGQQVTLRCSPKSGHDTVSWYQQALGQGPQFIFQYYEEEERQRGNFPDRFSGHQFPNYSSELNVNALLLGDSALYLCASSDGQGRKNIQYFGAGTRLSVL.

The chain is built from TRBV7-8 and TRBJ2-7; the D gene is possibly TRBD1 (5 bases). Germline V gives CDR1 SGHVS, CDR2 FQNEAQ. The CDR3 sequence is 14 residues long. V gave up 5 bases and J gave up 2 bases, with 13 bases separating them. The CDR3 spells CASSLRQQTYEQYF. Here the CDR3 DNA reads TGTGCCAGCAGCCTGAGACAGCAGACCTACGAGCAGTACTTC. Complete variable domain (other parts from reference TRBV7-8 and TRBJ2-7): GAGVSQSPRYKVAKRGQDVALRCDPISGHVSLFWYQQALGQGPEFLTYFQNEAQLDKSGLPSDRFFAERPEGSVSTLKIQRTQQEDSAVYLCASSLRQQTYEQYFGPGTRLTVT.

The chain joins TRBV6-6 to TRBJ1-6; no clear D. V lost 2 bases and J 8 bases, leaving 4 bases between the germline ends. Germline V gene sequence: CDR1 MNHNY, CDR2 SVGAGI (reference sequence). The CDR3 covers 12 residues. Written as DNA, the CDR3 is TGTGCCAGCAGTTACGGGGATTCACCCCTCCACTTT. Translating it yields CASSYGDSPLHF.

V usage is TRBV29-1 and J usage is TRBJ2-6; TRBD1 agrees at 12 bases. The CDR3 sequence is 18 residues long. Trimming cost V 3 bases and J 4 bases; bases outside gene matches: 10. Germline V gene lookup returns CDR1 SQVTM and CDR2 ANQGSEA. The chain's CDR3 is CSVDLFGTGGTGANVLTF. The CDR3 coding sequence is TGCAGCGTTGATCTCTTCGGGACAGGGGGCACCGGGGCCAACGTCCTGACTTTC.